A selection of T cell receptor beta chains follows, all from one sample in a study of shared clonotypes between healthy human individuals. The repertoire was sequenced with immunoSEQ multiplex PCR; TCRdb's copy has only in-frame clones and lacks some. The table has about 1,900,000 clones, about 95% seen once. What was sequenced was naive CD8+ T cells sorted from blood. The receptors here all came from a man aged 18 to 30 in good health. The conserved cysteine and the conserved F or W are not part of the CDR3 here. Fields, in order: J gene, V gene, CDR3 length, CDR3 protein.

TRBJ1-2	TRBV27	12	ASSPQGAYYGYT
TRBJ2-3	TRBV5-6	12	ASSSDGQTDTQY
TRBJ1-6	TRBV10-3	14	AISPGTGGGDSPLH
TRBJ2-1	TRBV19	12	ASSIDAGGNEQF
TRBJ1-2	TRBV6-5	10	ASSYSAGVLC
TRBJ2-7	TRBV6-1	14	ASSEFSLAGVLEQY
TRBJ2-4	TRBV2	11	ASRGEAKNIQY
TRBJ2-5	TRBV6-6	13	ASSLPPEGEKDQY
TRBJ2-3	TRBV2	13	ASSGLAGRTDTQY
TRBJ2-2	TRBV18	13	ASSPDRAGTGELF
TRBJ1-2	TRBV6-5	12	ASSPLVGGYGYT
TRBJ2-7	TRBV7-9	13	ASSPRDPYYVEQY
TRBJ2-3	TRBV7-2	15	ASSLASPTGIRDTQY
TRBJ2-7	TRBV9	11	ASSPEGDYEQY
TRBJ1-6	TRBV28	15	ASNILTKGRLNSPLH
TRBJ1-1	TRBV19	9	ASSTGPEAF
TRBJ2-3	TRBV7-9	12	ASSLSLGADTQY
TRBJ2-7	TRBV6-5	11	ASSLGREEEQY
TRBJ2-7	TRBV27	13	ASSPPGTGLYEQY
TRBJ1-1	TRBV4-1	11	ASSQVQGARAF
TRBJ2-3	TRBV29-1	13	SVQAGGPGTDTQY
TRBJ2-2	TRBV7-3	16	ASSNERGRIANTGELF
TRBJ2-7	TRBV18	14	ASSPDMRDRKNEQY
TRBJ2-5	TRBV28	13	ASSFSVDSGETQY
TRBJ2-1	TRBV13	14	ASSLNSGGLYNEQF
TRBJ2-3	TRBV10-3	14	AISDLAGGPPDTQY
TRBJ1-1	TRBV9	12	ASSVGQMNTEAF
TRBJ2-3	TRBV5-1	15	ASSPTWGREFPDTQY
TRBJ2-1	TRBV5-1	15	ASSFRPQELAYNEQF
TRBJ2-7	TRBV29-1	13	SVTLLLAGHDEQY
TRBJ2-7	TRBV6-1	14	ASSEAPGPSSYEQY
TRBJ1-1	TRBV30	9	AWGWWDEAF
TRBJ2-3	TRBV5-6	11	ASSFRGTDTQY
TRBJ2-5	TRBV5-1	13	ASSWDYSYQETQY
TRBJ2-5	TRBV29-1	11	SVDPGNEETQY
TRBJ1-1	TRBV21-1	13	ASSKGELKNTEAF
TRBJ1-6	TRBV19	11	ASSIGGTSPLH
TRBJ1-4	TRBV5-4	12	ASSLDRAGEKLF
TRBJ1-5	TRBV7-9	13	ASSKATDSNQPQH
TRBJ1-1	TRBV2	15	ASSEAHLQTENTEAF
TRBJ1-2	TRBV11-2	12	ASSPEGGRYGYT
TRBJ2-7	TRBV5-1	10	ASSPVGDEQY
TRBJ2-2	TRBV5-6	17	ASSFGPGGALSDTGELF
TRBJ1-4	TRBV4-1	13	ASSPRGATNEKLF
TRBJ2-7	TRBV13	12	ASSLASAGYEQY
TRBJ1-1	TRBV6-6	11	ASTPPGDPEAF
TRBJ1-1	TRBV19	12	ASSIVSGNTEAF